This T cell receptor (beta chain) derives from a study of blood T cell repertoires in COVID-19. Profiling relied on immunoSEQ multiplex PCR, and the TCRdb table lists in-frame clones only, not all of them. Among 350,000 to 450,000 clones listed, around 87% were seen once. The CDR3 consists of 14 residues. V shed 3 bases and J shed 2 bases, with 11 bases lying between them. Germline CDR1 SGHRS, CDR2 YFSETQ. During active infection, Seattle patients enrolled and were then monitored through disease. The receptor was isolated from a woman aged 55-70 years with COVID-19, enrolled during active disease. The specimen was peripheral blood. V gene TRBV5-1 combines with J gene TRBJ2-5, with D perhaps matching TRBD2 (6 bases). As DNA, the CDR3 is TGCGCCAGCAGCTCACTAGCAGTACAAGAGACCCAGTACTTC. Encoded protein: CASSSLAVQETQYF.